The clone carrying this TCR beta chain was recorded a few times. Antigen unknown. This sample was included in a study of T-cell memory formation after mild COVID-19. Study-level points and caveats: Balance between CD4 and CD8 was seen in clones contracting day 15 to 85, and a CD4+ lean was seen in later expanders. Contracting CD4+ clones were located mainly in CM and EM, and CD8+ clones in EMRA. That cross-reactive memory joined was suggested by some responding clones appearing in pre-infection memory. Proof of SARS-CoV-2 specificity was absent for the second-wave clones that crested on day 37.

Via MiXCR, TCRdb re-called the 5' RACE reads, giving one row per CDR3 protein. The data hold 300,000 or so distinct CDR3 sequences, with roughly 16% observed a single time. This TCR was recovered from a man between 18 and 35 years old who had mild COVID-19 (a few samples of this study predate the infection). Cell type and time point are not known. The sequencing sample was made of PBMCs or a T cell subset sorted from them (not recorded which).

The CDR3 DNA reads TGCAGCGCCCGGCTTTTGGAAAACATTCAGTACTTC. Protein product: CSARLLENIQYF. The chain recombines TRBV29-1 with TRBJ2-4; no clear D. The CDR3 covers 12 residues. Trimming cost V 7 bases and J 5 bases, with 12 bases left between them. Germline values: CDR1 SQVTM, CDR2 ANQGSEA.